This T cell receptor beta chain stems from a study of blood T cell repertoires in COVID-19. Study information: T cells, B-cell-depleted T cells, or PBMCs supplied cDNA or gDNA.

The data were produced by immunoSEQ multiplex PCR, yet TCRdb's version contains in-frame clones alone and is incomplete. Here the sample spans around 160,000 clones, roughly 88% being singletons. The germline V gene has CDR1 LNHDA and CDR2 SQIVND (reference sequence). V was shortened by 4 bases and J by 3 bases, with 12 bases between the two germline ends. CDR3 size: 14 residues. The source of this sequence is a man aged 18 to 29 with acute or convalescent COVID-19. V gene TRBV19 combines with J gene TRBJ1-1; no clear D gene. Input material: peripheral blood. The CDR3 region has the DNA TGTGCCAGTAGTACAGGTTGGATGGACACTGAAGCTTTCTTT. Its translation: CASSTGWMDTEAFF. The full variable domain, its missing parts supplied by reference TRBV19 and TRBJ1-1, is DGGITQSPKYLFRKEGQNVTLSCEQNLNHDAMYWYRQDPGQGLRLIYYSQIVNDFQKGDIAEGYSVSREKKESFPLTVTSAQKNPTAFYLCASSTGWMDTEAFFGQGTRLTVV.